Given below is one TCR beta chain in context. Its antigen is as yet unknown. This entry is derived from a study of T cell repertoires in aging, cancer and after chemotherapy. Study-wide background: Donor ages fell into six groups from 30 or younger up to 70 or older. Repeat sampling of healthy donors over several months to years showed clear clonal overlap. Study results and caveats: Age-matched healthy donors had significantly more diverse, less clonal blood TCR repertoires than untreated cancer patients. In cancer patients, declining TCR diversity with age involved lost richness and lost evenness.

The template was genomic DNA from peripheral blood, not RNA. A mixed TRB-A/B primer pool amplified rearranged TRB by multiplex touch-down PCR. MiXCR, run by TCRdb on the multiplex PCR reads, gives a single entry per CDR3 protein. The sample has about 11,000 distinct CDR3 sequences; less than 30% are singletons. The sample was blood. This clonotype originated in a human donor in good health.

CDR3 protein: CASSREGSGNTIYF. The CDR3 DNA reads as TGTGCCAGCAGCCGAGAGGGGTCTGGAAACACCATATATTTT. The chain combines TRBV6-6 with TRBJ1-3, with D maybe TRBD1 (5 bases). V lost 6 bases and J lost 1, with 10 bases in between. The CDR3 extends over 14 amino acids. Germline-derived CDR1 and CDR2 are MNHNY and SVGAGI (reference sequence).